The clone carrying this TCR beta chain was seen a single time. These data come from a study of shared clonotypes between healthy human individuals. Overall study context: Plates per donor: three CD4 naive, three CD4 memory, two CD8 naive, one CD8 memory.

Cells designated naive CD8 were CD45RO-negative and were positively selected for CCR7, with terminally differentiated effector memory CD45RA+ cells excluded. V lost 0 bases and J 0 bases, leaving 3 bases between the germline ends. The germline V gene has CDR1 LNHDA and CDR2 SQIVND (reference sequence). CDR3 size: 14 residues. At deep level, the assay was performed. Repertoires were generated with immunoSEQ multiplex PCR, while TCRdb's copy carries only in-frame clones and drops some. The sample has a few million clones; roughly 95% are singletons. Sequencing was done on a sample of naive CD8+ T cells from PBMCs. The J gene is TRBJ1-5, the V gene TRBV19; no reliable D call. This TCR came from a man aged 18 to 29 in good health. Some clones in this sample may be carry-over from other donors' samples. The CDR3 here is CASSIDHSNQPQHF. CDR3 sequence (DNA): TGTGCCAGTAGTATAGATCATAGCAATCAGCCCCAGCATTTT. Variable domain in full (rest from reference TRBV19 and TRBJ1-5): DGGITQSPKYLFRKEGQNVTLSCEQNLNHDAMYWYRQDPGQGLRLIYYSQIVNDFQKGDIAEGYSVSREKKESFPLTVTSAQKNPTAFYLCASSIDHSNQPQHFGDGTRLSIL.